This TCR beta chain is from a study of cytomegalovirus exposure and HLA in healthy donors. Overall study results and limits: A later analysis linked a missense variant in DCLRE1C to the trimming of TCR beta V and J genes. In presence/absence analyses, roughly uniform sequencing depth across donors was assumed. It is likely that the observed cluster of highly shared sequence variants was a sequencing artifact.

On this clone: Its matching antigen is unknown.

Use of 60 Vbeta and 13 Jbeta primers characterized the PCR. Repertoires were generated with immunoSEQ multiplex PCR, while TCRdb's copy carries only in-frame clones and drops some. This table has 60,000 to 85,000 clones, more than 75% appearing once. Specimen: PBMCs. The origin of this receptor is a male donor in good health and CMV-seropositive.

CDR3 region: CASSSSYEQFF. CDR3 sequence (DNA): TGCGCCAGCAGCTCCAGTTACGAGCAGTTCTTC. The chain combines TRBV5-1 with TRBJ2-1; D remains unclear. CDR1 and CDR2 (germline): SGHRS, YFSETQ. The ends were cut back, 3 bases at V and 10 bases at J, with 8 bases in the middle. The length of the CDR3 is 11 residues.